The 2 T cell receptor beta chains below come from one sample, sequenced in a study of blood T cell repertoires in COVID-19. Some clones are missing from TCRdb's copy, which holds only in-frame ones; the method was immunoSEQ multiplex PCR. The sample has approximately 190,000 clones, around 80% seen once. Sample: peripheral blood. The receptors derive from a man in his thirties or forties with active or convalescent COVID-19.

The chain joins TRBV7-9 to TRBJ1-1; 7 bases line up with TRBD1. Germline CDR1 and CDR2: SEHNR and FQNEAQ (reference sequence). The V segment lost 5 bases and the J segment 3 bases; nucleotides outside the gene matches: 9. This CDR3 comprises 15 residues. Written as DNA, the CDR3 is TGTGCCAGCAGCCCCCCCGGCAGGGGGTACACTGAAGCTTTCTTT. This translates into CASSPPGRGYTEAFF. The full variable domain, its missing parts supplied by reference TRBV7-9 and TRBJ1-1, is DTGVSQNPRHKITKRGQNVTFRCDPISEHNRLYWYRQTLGQGPEFLTYFQNEAQLEKSRLLSDRFSAERPKGSFSTLEIQRTEQGDSAMYLCASSPPGRGYTEAFFGQGTRLTVV.

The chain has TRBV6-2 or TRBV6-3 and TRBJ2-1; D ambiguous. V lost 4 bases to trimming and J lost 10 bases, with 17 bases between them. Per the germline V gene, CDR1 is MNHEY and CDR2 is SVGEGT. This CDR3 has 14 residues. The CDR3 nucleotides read TGTGCCAGCAGTTCCCTGGGCCAAATCAAGGAGCAGTTCTTC. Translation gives CASSSLGQIKEQFF.